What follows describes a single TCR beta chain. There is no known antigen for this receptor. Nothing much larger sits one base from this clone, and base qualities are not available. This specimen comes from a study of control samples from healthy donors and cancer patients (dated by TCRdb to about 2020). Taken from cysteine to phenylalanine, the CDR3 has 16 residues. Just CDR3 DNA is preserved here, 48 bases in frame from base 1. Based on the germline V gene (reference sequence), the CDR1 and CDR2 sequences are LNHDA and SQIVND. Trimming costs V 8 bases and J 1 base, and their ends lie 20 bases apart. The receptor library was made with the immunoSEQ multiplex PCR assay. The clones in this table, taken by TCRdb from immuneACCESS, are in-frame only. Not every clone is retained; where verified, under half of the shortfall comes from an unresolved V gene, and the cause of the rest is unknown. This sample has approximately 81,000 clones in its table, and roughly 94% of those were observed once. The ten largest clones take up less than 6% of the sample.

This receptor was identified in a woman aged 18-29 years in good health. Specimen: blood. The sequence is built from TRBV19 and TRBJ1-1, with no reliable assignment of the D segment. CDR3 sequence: CASGDLGLGRNTEAFF. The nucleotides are TGTGCCAGTGGGGATCTTGGGTTGGGTAGGAACACTGAAGCTTTCTTT.